This T cell receptor beta chain was sequenced during a study of shared clonotypes between healthy human individuals. The deep-level immunoSEQ assay was used. TCRdb keeps only in-frame clones here, not all; method: immunoSEQ multiplex PCR. This sample yields about 2.1 million clones, of which just over 90% are seen a single time; more than 1.5% belongs to the top ten. The germline gives CDR1 SSHAT, CDR2 FNYEAQ (reference sequence). The CDR3 spans 15 residues. J gave up 4 bases and V 1 base, and 6 bases lay outside the gene matches. Naive CD8 cells were CD45RO-negative, positively selected for CCR7, excluding terminally differentiated effector memory CD45RA+ cells.

Sequenced: naive CD8+ T cells from PBMCs. The chain couples TRBV7-7 to TRBJ2-7; 8 bases line up with TRBD2. The source of this sequence is a man aged 18 to 30 in good health. Some clones in this sample may be carry-over from other donors' samples. CDR3 amino acids: CASSLGSGGIYEQYF. The DNA of the CDR3 is TGTGCCAGCAGCTTAGGGAGCGGGGGAATTTACGAGCAGTACTTC.